The 25 T cell receptor beta chains below come from one sample, sequenced in a study of cytomegalovirus exposure and HLA in healthy donors. In the PCR, 60 Vbeta and 13 Jbeta primers were used. The repertoire was sequenced with immunoSEQ multiplex PCR; TCRdb's copy has only in-frame clones and lacks some. In the table there are 95,000 to 100,000 clones, 75% to 90% of which are singletons. The sequenced sample consisted of PBMCs. Receptor source: a man in his thirties or forties in good health and CMV-seronegative.

The chain uses TRBV5-6 and TRBJ1-2; TRBD1 agrees at 7 bases. V lost 3 bases, J lost 6 bases, and 14 bases stayed unmatched. Per germline, CDR1 SGHDT and CDR2 YYEEEE. CDR3 length: 16 residues. The CDR3 DNA reads TGTGCCAGCAGCTACTTACCAAGACAGGGAACTCATGGCTACACCTTC. Translation: CASSYLPRQGTHGYTF.

The V call is TRBV19, the J call TRBJ1-5; D might be TRBD1 (6 bases). Between the trimmed V and J ends, which lost 3 bases and 3 bases, there was a span of 15 bases. The CDR3 covers 16 residues. Germline V gene lookup returns CDR1 LNHDA and CDR2 SQIVND (reference sequence). DNA for the CDR3: TGTGCCAGTAGTATCTTCACCCGGGACACCAATCAGCCCCAGCATTTT. This gives the protein CASSIFTRDTNQPQHF.

The rearrangement links TRBV27 to TRBJ2-7, with a weak D call TRBD1 (6 bases). Trimming took off 0 bases at V and 0 bases at J, with 9 bases between the two ends. The germline CDR1 and CDR2 sequences are MNHEY and SMNVEV (reference sequence). The CDR3 runs 15 residues. The CDR3 region has the DNA TGTGCCAGCAGTTTATCGCAGGGGCCCTCCTACGAGCAGTACTTC. Amino acid sequence: CASSLSQGPSYEQYF.

The genes are TRBV13 and TRBJ2-1; D remains ambiguous. The germline V gene has CDR1 PRHDT and CDR2 FYEKMQ (reference sequence). This CDR3 comprises 13 residues. Trimming pared 8 bases from V and 7 bases from J, leaving 15 bases between. Here the CDR3 DNA reads TGTGCCAGCTCTGAACTTAGCATGAATGAGCAGTTCTTC. It is translated as CASSELSMNEQFF.

This rearrangement joins TRBV19 to TRBJ2-7; possible D gene TRBD1, 5 bases. Germline loops: CDR1 LNHDA, CDR2 SQIVND (reference sequence). The V and J ends lost 5 bases and 4 bases respectively, with 9 bases between them. The CDR3 consists of 12 residues. CDR3 nucleotides: TGTGCCAGTAGTGGCAGGGCGTACGAGCAGTACTTC. This sequence encodes CASSGRAYEQYF.

The genes are TRBV2 and TRBJ2-5, with 11 bases lining up with TRBD2. This CDR3 is 15 amino acids long. V gave up 4 bases and J gave up 7 bases; unmatched junction bases: 8. CDR1 and CDR2 (germline): SNHLY, FYNNEI. For the CDR3, the DNA is TGTGCCAGCAGTGCGGATAGCGGGGGGGCGGGGACCCAGTACTTC. Translating it yields CASSADSGGAGTQYF.

The rearrangement joins TRBV13 to TRBJ2-1, with a possible D match to TRBD1 (5 bases). V was clipped by 4 bases and J by 4 bases, with 17 bases between them. The germline V gene has CDR1 PRHDT and CDR2 FYEKMQ (reference sequence). The CDR3 has 16 residues. The CDR3 here is CASSSTRVGPYNEQFF. CDR3 bases: TGTGCCAGCAGCTCTACCAGGGTGGGCCCTTACAATGAGCAGTTCTTC.

The chain joins TRBV7-9 to TRBJ2-2; 7 bases align to TRBD1. Germline V gene data show CDR1 as SEHNR and CDR2 as FQNEAQ (reference sequence). V lost 4 bases, J lost 5 bases, and 7 bases stayed unmatched. The CDR3 runs 15 residues. CDR3: CASSSQGIGTGELFF. The CDR3 nucleotides read TGTGCCAGCAGCTCACAGGGGATAGGGACCGGGGAGCTGTTTTTT.

This chain joins TRBV29-1 and TRBJ1-4, with D possibly TRBD1 on 6 matching bases. V lost 7 bases, J lost 8 bases, and 14 bases lay in between. The CDR3 runs to 12 residues. Germline CDR1 SQVTM, CDR2 ANQGSEA. The CDR3 bases are TGCAGCGCCGGGACACTCCAAGAAAAACTGTTTTTT. Translating it yields CSAGTLQEKLFF.

This rearrangement joins TRBV18 to TRBJ1-4, with D unclear. Trimming removed 6 bases from V and 5 bases from J, with 10 bases in between. CDR3 length equals 13 residues. Looked up from germline, CDR1 is KGHSH and CDR2 is LQKENI. CDR3 protein: CASSPGVNEKLFF. The CDR3, as DNA: TGTGCCAGCTCCCCCGGGGTCAATGAAAAACTGTTTTTT.

The CDR3 DNA follows: TGTGCCAGCACTGCAGGGGGGCGGACTGAAGCTTTCTTT. Translating gives CASTAGGRTEAFF. V is TRBV6-5 and J is TRBJ1-1, with 7 bases lining up with TRBD1. V was clipped by 7 bases and J by 5 bases; unmatched bases: 7. Germline CDR1 is MNHEY and CDR2 is SVGAGI. This CDR3 comprises 13 residues.

V is TRBV9 and J is TRBJ2-1, with 9 bases identical to TRBD2. Germline V CDR1 and CDR2: SGDLS, YYNGEE. The CDR3 sequence is 14 residues long. Trimming cost V 3 bases and J 8 bases; bases outside gene matches: 6. CDR3 amino acids: CASSGSGSTDEQFF. In nucleotides, the CDR3 is TGTGCCAGCAGCGGTAGCGGGAGTACGGATGAGCAGTTCTTC. Full variable domain (remainder filled in from reference TRBV9 and TRBJ2-1): DSGVTQTPKHLITATGQRVTLRCSPRSGDLSVYWYQQSLDQGLQFLIQYYNGEERAKGNILERFSAQQFPDLHSELNLSSLELGDSALYFCASSGSGSTDEQFFGPGTRLTVL.

The V gene is TRBV7-9, the J gene TRBJ2-7; D remains ambiguous. The germline CDR1 and CDR2 sequences are SEHNR and FQNEAQ (reference sequence). V lost 5 bases to trimming and J lost 3 bases, with 17 bases between them. The CDR3 sequence is 15 residues long. The DNA for the CDR3 is TGTGCCAGCAGCACCCGGCCAGCGTCTGGCTACGAGCAGTACTTC. Its translation: CASSTRPASGYEQYF.

The CDR3 reads CASSSGGETQYF. The CDR3 DNA is TGTGCCAGCAGCTCCGGGGGGGAGACCCAGTACTTC. The gene calls are TRBV7-8 and TRBJ2-5; 7 bases fit TRBD2. The ends lost 4 bases at V and 5 bases at J; junction bases unmatched: 1. CDR1 SGHVS and CDR2 FQNEAQ come from the germline V gene. The CDR3 is made up of 12 amino acids. Looking up the rest from reference TRBV7-8 and TRBJ2-5 gives the full variable domain: GAGVSQSPRYKVAKRGQDVALRCDPISGHVSLFWYQQALGQGPEFLTYFQNEAQLDKSGLPSDRFFAERPEGSVSTLKIQRTQQEDSAVYLCASSSGGETQYFGPGTRLLVL.

DNA of the CDR3: TGTGCCAGCAGGCTAGCGGGAGACACCGGGGAGCTGTTTTTT. Protein: CASRLAGDTGELFF. The chain recombines TRBV27 with TRBJ2-2, with TRBD2 matching over 10 bases. With V trimmed by 6 bases and J by 3 bases, 1 base remained unmatched. This CDR3 is 14 amino acids long. Per germline, CDR1 MNHEY and CDR2 SMNVEV (reference sequence).

The rearrangement uses TRBV19 and TRBJ2-7, with 10 bases aligning to TRBD1. From germline, CDR1 is LNHDA and CDR2 SQIVND (reference sequence). V was pared by 7 bases and J by 5 bases, with 5 bases of the junction left unmatched. This CDR3 has 13 amino acids. CDR3 amino acids: CASIDRGRNEQYF. The DNA of the CDR3 is TGTGCCAGTATTGACAGGGGGCGTAACGAGCAGTACTTC.

The chain combines TRBV28 with TRBJ2-7; 9 nucleotides align to TRBD2. V lost 3 bases, J lost 0 bases, and 3 bases stayed unmatched. This CDR3 has 15 residues. Germline lookup yields CDR1 MDHEN and CDR2 SYDVKM. The CDR3 loop reads CASSFGAGGSYEQYF. The CDR3 coding sequence is TGTGCCAGCAGTTTTGGAGCGGGGGGCTCCTACGAGCAGTACTTC.

The rearrangement joins TRBV5-8 to TRBJ2-1, with a weak D call TRBD1 (6 bases). V shed 1 base and J shed 5 bases, with 13 bases lying between them. In germline, CDR1 is SGHTS, CDR2 YDEGEE. The CDR3 covers 15 residues. CDR3 sequence reads: CASSLMPGANNEQFF. Written as DNA, the CDR3 is TGTGCCAGCAGCTTGATGCCAGGGGCTAACAATGAGCAGTTCTTC.

This chain joins TRBV29-1 and TRBJ2-1, with 10 bases aligning to TRBD2. This CDR3 has 15 residues. Germline trimming cut 5 bases from V and 4 bases from J; bases unmatched to any gene: 8. Germline V gives CDR1 SQVTM, CDR2 ANQGSEA. The CDR3 sequence: CSVRLGLAVYNEQFF. CDR3 nucleotides: TGCAGCGTTCGGCTTGGACTAGCGGTATACAATGAGCAGTTCTTC.

A note on this clone: The junction does not match germline at one end; this may be a read error. This chain links TRBV15 with TRBJ1-5; D not resolved. CDR3 length: 20 residues. Germline V CDR1 and CDR2: LNHNV, YYDKDF (reference sequence). As DNA, the CDR3 is TGTGCCACCAGCAGAGATTTATCGCAGGCAACCACGATCCTTCTTCAGTCCCAGCATTTT. Its protein product is CATSRDLSQATTILLQSQHF.

This rearrangement joins TRBV7-3 to TRBJ1-1; D gene ambiguous. Germline V gene data show CDR1 as SGHTA and CDR2 as FQGTGA. Trimming shortened V by 3 bases and J by 1 base, and 6 bases separated the two germline ends. The CDR3 length is 13 residues. The CDR3 DNA sequence: TGTGCCAGCAGCTTTTCAGGGAACACTGAAGCTTTCTTT. Translated, it gives CASSFSGNTEAFF.

This chain connects TRBV25-1 to TRBJ1-2, with TRBD1 identical over 9 bases. Germline CDR1 reads MGHDK; CDR2 reads SYGVNS. The length of the CDR3 is 16 residues. V shed 4 bases, J shed 0 bases, and the junction held 6 bases outside the gene matches. The CDR3 loop reads CASSVLQGATNYGYTF. The CDR3 DNA sequence: TGTGCCAGCAGTGTACTACAGGGGGCTACTAACTATGGCTACACCTTC.

CDR3 coding DNA: TGCGCCAGCAGCTTCCGACTAGCCTCAGATACGCAGTATTTT. It specifies CASSFRLASDTQYF. The rearrangement joins TRBV4-3 to TRBJ2-3; the match to TRBD2 covers 7 bases. The CDR3 totals 14 residues. The J segment lost 4 bases and the V segment lost 5 bases, leaving 6 bases of the junction unmatched. Germline V lookup: CDR1 LGHNA, CDR2 YSLEER.

This chain links TRBV5-1 with TRBJ1-2; 7 bases match TRBD1. The CDR3 extends over 21 amino acids. Germline V gives CDR1 SGHRS, CDR2 YFSETQ. Trimming at V came to 0 bases and at J to 1 base, leaving 21 bases not matched to a gene. CDR3 coding DNA: TGCGCCAGCAGCTTGGAGCCGCGGGATCCAACGGGGACAGCCGTTAACTATGGCTACACCTTC. Protein: CASSLEPRDPTGTAVNYGYTF.

CDR3 loop: CASSLESREKLFF. The CDR3 DNA follows: TGTGCCAGCAGCTTAGAATCGCGGGAAAAACTGTTTTTT. This chain links TRBV7-2 with TRBJ1-4; D remains unclear. The CDR3 is 13 residues long. Trimming removed 1 base at V and 8 bases at J, with 8 bases between. Germline assignment: CDR1 SGHTA and CDR2 FQGNSA.